The rows below give T cell receptor beta chains drawn from one sample of a study of blood T cells in healthy people across ages. MiXCR was run by TCRdb on the 5' RACE reads, yielding one entry per CDR3 protein. This sample has fewer than 950,000 distinct CDR3 sequences, with under 40% found just once. Source material: blood. These receptor sequences come from a man between 18 and 35 years old in good health. The CDR3 runs from the conserved cysteine through the conserved F or W. The D gene is left open where the match is weak. Size values are once, few and many counts, or a class for expanded clones, and some rows have none.

D gene: -; J gene: TRBJ2-1; clone size: few; V gene: TRBV20-1; CDR3 DNA: TGCAGTGCTAGGTTATACGACGATGAGCAGTTCTTC; CDR3 protein: CSARLYDDEQFF
D gene: TRBD1; J gene: TRBJ2-7; clone size: -; V gene: TRBV6-6; CDR3 DNA: TGTGCCAGCAGTCCACCTCAGGGGGCCCTCTCCTACGAGCAGTACTTC; CDR3 protein: CASSPPQGALSYEQYF
D gene: -; J gene: TRBJ2-7; clone size: -; V gene: TRBV10-3; CDR3 DNA: TGTGCCATCAGTGCGGGACGAAACTACGAGCAGTACTTC; CDR3 protein: CAISAGRNYEQYF
D gene: TRBD1; J gene: TRBJ1-1; clone size: -; V gene: TRBV12-3/TRBV12-4; CDR3 DNA: TGTGCCAGCAGTTTGGCCCAAGTGACAGGGTCTGAAGCTTTCTTT; CDR3 protein: CASSLAQVTGSEAFF
D gene: -; J gene: TRBJ2-1; clone size: -; V gene: TRBV15; CDR3 DNA: TGTGCCACCAGCAGAGATCTGTCGACAGGACAAGAGACCCAGTTCTTC; CDR3 protein: CATSRDLSTGQETQFF
D gene: TRBD2; J gene: TRBJ2-7; clone size: few; V gene: TRBV20-1; CDR3 DNA: TGCAGTGCTAGGACTAGCGGGGGCGCCGAAACCTACGAGCAGTACTTC; CDR3 protein: CSARTSGGAETYEQYF
D gene: -; J gene: TRBJ2-3; clone size: many; V gene: TRBV10-3; CDR3 DNA: TGTGCCATCAGTGAGGGGGAATACACAGATACGCAGTATTTT; CDR3 protein: CAISEGEYTDTQYF
D gene: -; J gene: TRBJ2-5; clone size: few; V gene: TRBV18; CDR3 DNA: TGTGCCAGCTCACGAGGCCAGGCCTACAATGAGCAGTACTTC; CDR3 protein: CASSRGQAYNEQYF
D gene: TRBD1; J gene: TRBJ2-7; clone size: few; V gene: TRBV12-3/TRBV12-4; CDR3 DNA: TGTGCCAGCAGTCAACCGGGACAGGGGGCCGAGCAGTACTTC; CDR3 protein: CASSQPGQGAEQYF
D gene: -; J gene: TRBJ2-7; clone size: -; V gene: TRBV20-1; CDR3 DNA: TGCAGTGCTAGCTTAAGGGCAGGGCGCTACGAGCAGTACTTC; CDR3 protein: CSASLRAGRYEQYF
D gene: TRBD1; J gene: TRBJ1-5; clone size: -; V gene: TRBV7-2; CDR3 DNA: TGTGCCAGCAGCTTAGTCCGACAGGGGGCGCGGGCGAATCAGCCCCAGCATTTT; CDR3 protein: CASSLVRQGARANQPQHF
D gene: TRBD1; J gene: TRBJ1-2; clone size: many; V gene: TRBV7-2; CDR3 DNA: TGTGCCAGCACCACTGGACAGGGAATATGGAGCGGCTACACCTTC; CDR3 protein: CASTTGQGIWSGYTF
D gene: -; J gene: TRBJ2-3; clone size: -; V gene: TRBV5-1; CDR3 DNA: TGCGCCAGCAGCTCTCAGGGGGGTCCTAGCACAGATACGCAGTATTTT; CDR3 protein: CASSSQGGPSTDTQYF
D gene: TRBD2; J gene: TRBJ2-1; clone size: many; V gene: TRBV4-3; CDR3 DNA: TGCGCCAGCAGCCAAGATGCACTAGCGGGGGGTACTAAGTTCTTC; CDR3 protein: CASSQDALAGGTKFF
D gene: -; J gene: TRBJ1-1; clone size: few; V gene: TRBV2; CDR3 DNA: TGTGCCAGCAGTGTACAGGGACGCCTGAACACTGAAGCTTTCTTT; CDR3 protein: CASSVQGRLNTEAFF
D gene: TRBD2; J gene: TRBJ2-7; clone size: many; V gene: TRBV6-2/TRBV6-3; CDR3 DNA: TGTGCCAGCAGTCCAGGACTAGCGGGGGGACCCTACGAGCAGTACTTC; CDR3 protein: CASSPGLAGGPYEQYF
D gene: -; J gene: TRBJ2-5; clone size: -; V gene: TRBV9; CDR3 DNA: TGTGCCAGCAGCGGAGCCGCAGGGCTGTCAGAGACCCAGTACTTC; CDR3 protein: CASSGAAGLSETQYF
D gene: -; J gene: TRBJ2-3; clone size: -; V gene: TRBV4-3; CDR3 DNA: TGCGCCAGCAGCCAAGTGGGGGGGGGCGCAAAGTCAGATACGCAGTATTTT; CDR3 protein: CASSQVGGGAKSDTQYF
D gene: -; J gene: TRBJ2-3; clone size: -; V gene: TRBV5-1; CDR3 DNA: TGCGCCAGCAGCTTAGGAGGGATGGCGACAGATACGCAGTATTTT; CDR3 protein: CASSLGGMATDTQYF
D gene: -; J gene: TRBJ2-1; clone size: -; V gene: TRBV4-2; CDR3 DNA: TGTGCCAGCAGCCAAGCTGCCGGGAAGCACAATGAGCAGTTCTTC; CDR3 protein: CASSQAAGKHNEQFF
D gene: TRBD1; J gene: TRBJ2-2; clone size: few; V gene: TRBV9; CDR3 DNA: TGTGCCAGCAGCGTAGATGGGGGACAGGACACCGGGGAGCTGTTTTTT; CDR3 protein: CASSVDGGQDTGELFF
D gene: -; J gene: TRBJ1-4; clone size: -; V gene: TRBV20-1; CDR3 DNA: TGCAGTGCCGCAAGCCTCGGGCCCGGGAGGCGCGAAAAACTGTTATTT; CDR3 protein: CSAASLGPGRREKLLF
D gene: TRBD2; J gene: TRBJ2-1; clone size: -; V gene: TRBV10-3; CDR3 DNA: TGTGCCATCAGGTCCACTAGCGCGGCGCAGTTCTTC; CDR3 protein: CAIRSTSAAQFF
D gene: TRBD1; J gene: TRBJ2-5; clone size: -; V gene: TRBV14; CDR3 DNA: TGTGCCAGCAGCCAGACATCCGAGGGGGCCATAGGGGAGACCCAGTACTTC; CDR3 protein: CASSQTSEGAIGETQYF
D gene: -; J gene: TRBJ1-1; clone size: -; V gene: TRBV25-1; CDR3 DNA: TGTGCCAGCAGTGAATTGCCGGGGCGAACTGAAGCTTTCTTT; CDR3 protein: CASSELPGRTEAFF
D gene: TRBD1; J gene: TRBJ1-1; clone size: few; V gene: TRBV5-1; CDR3 DNA: TGCGCCAGCAGCTTGGGGACAGGGGTAGACACTGAAGCTTTCTTT; CDR3 protein: CASSLGTGVDTEAFF
D gene: TRBD1; J gene: TRBJ2-3; clone size: few; V gene: TRBV5-1; CDR3 DNA: TGCGCCAGCAGCTTGAAGACAGGGTCGATGAGGACAGATACGCAGTATTTT; CDR3 protein: CASSLKTGSMRTDTQYF
D gene: TRBD1; J gene: TRBJ1-5; clone size: -; V gene: TRBV6-5; CDR3 DNA: TGTGCCAGCAGTTACGGAGGGGGCTGGAATCAGCCCCAGCATTTT; CDR3 protein: CASSYGGGWNQPQHF
D gene: -; J gene: TRBJ1-5; clone size: few; V gene: TRBV5-5; CDR3 DNA: TGTGCCAGCAGAGATCGAGCCGACAGCAATCAGCCCCAGCATTTT; CDR3 protein: CASRDRADSNQPQHF
D gene: TRBD1; J gene: TRBJ1-2; clone size: many; V gene: TRBV29-1; CDR3 DNA: TGCAATGGACAGGGGGCAGATGGCTACACCTTC; CDR3 protein: CNGQGADGYTF
D gene: -; J gene: TRBJ2-2; clone size: -; V gene: TRBV27; CDR3 DNA: TGTGCCAGCAGTTCAGGGATGAACACCGGGGAGCTGTTTTTT; CDR3 protein: CASSSGMNTGELFF
D gene: -; J gene: TRBJ1-1; clone size: few; V gene: TRBV12-3/TRBV12-4; CDR3 DNA: TGTGCCAGCACCAAAGTGGCACCGAACACTGAAGCTTTCTTT; CDR3 protein: CASTKVAPNTEAFF
D gene: -; J gene: TRBJ1-4; clone size: -; V gene: TRBV4-3; CDR3 DNA: TGCGCCAGCAGCCTGGCGGGTGGGAGTGAAAAACTGTTTTTT; CDR3 protein: CASSLAGGSEKLFF
D gene: -; J gene: TRBJ1-1; clone size: few; V gene: TRBV2; CDR3 DNA: TGTGCCAGCAGTCCCACGAGAAGCACTGAAGCTTTCTTT; CDR3 protein: CASSPTRSTEAFF
D gene: -; J gene: TRBJ2-7; clone size: -; V gene: TRBV7-9; CDR3 DNA: TGTGCCAGCAGCCCAGGCGGGGGCTCCTACAATGAGCAGTACTTC; CDR3 protein: CASSPGGGSYNEQYF
D gene: -; J gene: TRBJ2-1; clone size: many; V gene: TRBV29-1; CDR3 DNA: TGCAGCGCGCAGGGGAGGTCCTACAATGAGCAGTTCTTC; CDR3 protein: CSAQGRSYNEQFF
D gene: -; J gene: TRBJ2-3; clone size: many; V gene: TRBV5-5; CDR3 DNA: TGTGCCAGCACCTCGGTGGGTGCGCAGTATTTT; CDR3 protein: CASTSVGAQYF
D gene: TRBD2; J gene: TRBJ2-1; clone size: few; V gene: TRBV10-3; CDR3 DNA: TGTGCCATCAGTCGACTAGCGGGCCAAGAGACCCAGTTCTTC; CDR3 protein: CAISRLAGQETQFF
D gene: -; J gene: TRBJ2-4; clone size: -; V gene: TRBV7-8; CDR3 DNA: TGTGCCAGCAGCCCCGATCGTTTGGTGCAGTACTTC; CDR3 protein: CASSPDRLVQYF
D gene: TRBD2; J gene: TRBJ2-5; clone size: few; V gene: TRBV20-1; CDR3 DNA: TGCAGTGCTAGGGGACTAGCTGAAGTGTATGAGCAGTACTTC; CDR3 protein: CSARGLAEVYEQYF
D gene: -; J gene: TRBJ1-1; clone size: -; V gene: TRBV9; CDR3 DNA: TGTGCCAGCAGCCCAGTGGTCACTGAAGCTTTCTTT; CDR3 protein: CASSPVVTEAFF